The 4 T cell receptor beta chains below come from one sample, sequenced in a study of T cell responses to AZD1222 COVID-19 vaccine. Clones were sequenced by immunoSEQ multiplex PCR, and TCRdb holds only the in-frame ones, with some missing. This sample has 150,000 or so clones; approximately 90% occur once, and the top ten carry roughly 4%. This specimen consisted of peripheral blood, obtained 28 days after the second dose of the MenACWY control vaccine. These receptors all stem from an adult who received the MenACWY meningococcal vaccine as a control.

The rearrangement links TRBV7-2 to TRBJ2-2; TRBD2 agrees at 9 bases. This CDR3 is built from 16 residues. Trimming took 2 bases from V and 7 from J; bases not matched to a gene: 8. CDR1 is SGHTA, CDR2 FQGNSA, per germline. The chain's CDR3 is CASSLLGGRAFGELFF. The CDR3 DNA reads as TGTGCCAGCAGCTTATTGGGCGGGAGGGCCTTCGGGGAGCTGTTTTTT.

This clone was recorded only once. V is TRBV28 and J is TRBJ2-3, with D maybe TRBD2 (5 bases). Per the germline V gene, CDR1 is MDHEN and CDR2 is SYDVKM. Trimming cost V 4 bases and J 4 bases, with 9 bases left between them. The CDR3 is 13 residues long. The CDR3 bases are TGTGCCAGCAGTTCAAGAGGGCCAGATACGCAGTATTTT. Protein sequence: CASSSRGPDTQYF. The entire variable domain, with the rest obtained from reference TRBV28 and TRBJ2-3, is as follows: DVKVTQSSRYLVKRTGEKVFLECVQDMDHENMFWYRQDPGLGLRLIYFSYDVKMKEKGDIPEGYSVSREKKERFSLILESASTNQTSMYLCASSSRGPDTQYFGPGTRLTVL.

This chain joins TRBV5-4 and TRBJ1-3, with D maybe TRBD1 (6 bases). The CDR3 spans 15 residues. Trimming left V 2 bases short and J 1 base short, with 10 bases between. Looked up from germline, CDR1 is SGHNT and CDR2 is YYREEE (reference sequence). DNA of the CDR3: TGTGCCAGCAGCTTTCGACAGGCGTCTGGAAACACCATATATTTT. Its translation is CASSFRQASGNTIYF.

This clone was recorded once. The V gene is TRBV10-3, the J gene TRBJ2-7; 8 bases match TRBD1. The trim removed 6 bases at V and 6 bases at J, leaving 10 bases unmatched. The CDR3 has 14 residues. Per the germline V gene, CDR1 is ENHRY and CDR2 is SYGVKD. The CDR3: CAIRSDRGGLEQYF. CDR3 sequence (DNA): TGTGCCATCAGGTCAGACAGGGGTGGCCTCGAGCAGTACTTC.